The clone carrying this TCR beta chain was seen ten or more times. Individual cDNA molecules were tagged with unique molecular identifiers, the study reported. TCRdb reanalysed the 5' RACE reads using MiXCR and keeps one entry per CDR3 protein. The data hold about 24,000 distinct CDR3 sequences, with around 3.3% observed a single time. This record comes from a study of early T cells in non-severe SARS-CoV-2 infection. The CDR3 has 18 residues. Germline V gives CDR1 KGHDR, CDR2 SFDVKD. With V trimmed by 5 bases and J by 6 bases, 12 bases remained unmatched. The chain joins TRBV24-1 to TRBJ2-3; 14 nucleotides agree with TRBD2. The sample taken for sequencing was whole blood. This TCR derives from an adult who was a healthcare worker with PCR-confirmed SARS-CoV-2 infection or an uninfected control (not recorded which). Here the CDR3 reads CATSAPIGTSGGGDTQYF. DNA for the CDR3: TGTGCCACCAGTGCTCCGATAGGGACTAGCGGGGGAGGGGATACGCAGTATTTT.